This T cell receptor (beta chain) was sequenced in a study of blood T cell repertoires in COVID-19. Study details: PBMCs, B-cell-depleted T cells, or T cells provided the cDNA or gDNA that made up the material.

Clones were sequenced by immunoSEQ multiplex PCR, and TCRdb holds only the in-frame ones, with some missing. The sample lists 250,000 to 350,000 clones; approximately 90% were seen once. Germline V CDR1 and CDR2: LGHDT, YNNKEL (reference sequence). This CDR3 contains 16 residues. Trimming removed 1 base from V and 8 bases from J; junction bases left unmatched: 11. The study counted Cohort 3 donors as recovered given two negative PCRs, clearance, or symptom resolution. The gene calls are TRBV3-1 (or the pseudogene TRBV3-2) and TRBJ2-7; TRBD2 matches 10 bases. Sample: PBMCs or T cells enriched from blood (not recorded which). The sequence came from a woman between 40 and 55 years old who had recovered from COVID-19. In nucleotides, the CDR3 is TGTGCCAGCAGCCAAGGACGGGCTAGCGGGAGATCTAAGCAGTACTTC. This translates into CASSQGRASGRSKQYF.